The entry below gives a single TCR beta chain sequence along with its context. This specimen belongs to a study of blood T cell repertoires in COVID-19. The table came from immunoSEQ multiplex PCR; TCRdb's copy has only in-frame clones and leaves some out. The sample consists of a few hundred thousand clones, 70% to 90% of them appearing once. Trimming pared 3 bases from V and 7 bases from J, leaving 10 bases between. This CDR3 region has 14 residues. Germline V gene data show CDR1 as SNHLY and CDR2 as FYNNEI. The rearrangement uses TRBV2 and TRBJ1-6, with D tentatively TRBD1 (5 bases). This TCR was sampled from a man aged 25-45 years who had recovered from COVID-19. Sequencing used peripheral blood. In DNA form, the CDR3 reads TGTGCCAGCAGTGACAGGGAAAGGAATTCACCCCTCCACTTT. Translation gives CASSDRERNSPLHF.